This T cell receptor (beta chain) was sequenced in a study of OX40 agonist ivuxolimab in advanced cancers. Study at large: Ivuxolimab was administered intravenously to patients at 0.01 to 10 mg/kg every 2 weeks. Hepatocellular carcinoma, melanoma, renal cell or head and neck cancer was diagnosed in the dose-escalation patients.

Study outcomes and limitations: Relative to CD4+ cells, CD8+ T cells on average had more expanded clones.

Repertoires were generated with immunoSEQ multiplex PCR, while TCRdb's copy carries only in-frame clones and drops some. Among nearly 80,000 clones listed, around four fifths were seen once. On this clone: Its target is not known.

CDR1 KGHSH and CDR2 LQKENI come from the germline V gene. This CDR3 region has 14 residues. The V and J ends lost 3 bases and 5 bases, in that order; junction bases with no gene match: 3. The TCR sequence derives from an adult with an advanced solid tumor such as melanoma, head and neck, liver or kidney cancer. Sequencing used CD4+ or CD8+ T cells sorted from blood, obtained in a trial of the OX40 agonist ivuxolimab. The genes are TRBV18 and TRBJ1-1, with 10 bases aligning to TRBD1. The CDR3 protein is CASSPDRGRTEAFF. For the CDR3, the DNA is TGTGCCAGCTCACCGGACAGGGGGAGGACTGAAGCTTTCTTT.